A single sample is the source of the 20 T cell receptor beta chains below, sequenced in a study of shared clonotypes between healthy human individuals (TCRdb year 2020). Receptor libraries were prepared by the immunoSEQ multiplex PCR assay. The clones in this table, taken by TCRdb from immuneACCESS, are in-frame only. Not every clone is retained; where verified, under half of the shortfall comes from an unresolved V gene, and the cause of the rest is unknown. The sample contains 950,000 to 1,100,000 clones, around 76% of them found a single time. Approximately 1.3% of the sample belongs to the ten largest clones. Sequencing used memory CD4+ T cells sorted from blood. The label giving this sample's cell subset or site can be read as: CD45RA-negative fraction. The receptors stem from a man younger than 30 in good health.

J is TRBJ1-3 and V is TRBV9; D perhaps matches TRBD1 (5 bases). The CDR3 runs 16 residues. Germline V gives CDR1 SGDLS, CDR2 YYNGEE. The V end lost 7 bases, the J end lost 7 bases, and 24 bases lay between the germline ends. This CDR3 is CASGVDRGQPGNTIYF. CDR3 nucleotide sequence: TGTGCCAGCGGGGTGGACCGGGGCCAACCCGGGAACACCATATATTTT.

The V and J genes are TRBV14 and TRBJ1-4, with D possibly TRBD1 on 5 matching bases. Germline lookup yields CDR1 SGHDN and CDR2 FVKESK. There are 16 residues in the CDR3. V lost 2 bases to trimming and J lost 3 bases, with 13 bases between them. In DNA, the CDR3 is TGTGCCAGCAGCCAAACATGGAGGGGACCTAATGAAAAACTGTTTTTT. It codes for CASSQTWRGPNEKLFF. Full variable domain (outside the CDR3, taken from reference TRBV14 and TRBJ1-4): EAGVTQFPSHSVIEKGQTVTLRCDPISGHDNLYWYRRVMGKEIKFLLHFVKESKQDESGMPNNRFLAERTGGTYSTLKVQPAELEDSGVYFCASSQTWRGPNEKLFFGSGTQLSVL.

The chain joins TRBV9 to TRBJ2-5; 7 bases match TRBD2. CDR3 size: 13 residues. Trimming cost V 7 bases and J 5 bases; bases outside gene matches: 8. Germline lookup yields CDR1 SGDLS and CDR2 YYNGEE. The CDR3 DNA follows: TGTGCCAGCGGGAGGGCCCTCGGTGAGACCCAGTACTTC. Amino acids: CASGRALGETQYF.

The J gene is TRBJ2-3, the V gene TRBV18; D possibly corresponds to TRBD2 (6 bases). Germline V CDR1 and CDR2: KGHSH, LQKENI. V was pared by 0 bases and J by 1 base, with 11 bases between. This CDR3 comprises 16 residues. The CDR3 DNA is TGTGCCAGCTCACCACCTGTCGGCGGGGGCACAGATACGCAGTATTTT. It yields the protein CASSPPVGGGTDTQYF.

This clone has more than one count but fewer than ten. This chain uses TRBV6-5 with TRBJ1-5, with D perhaps matching TRBD1 (5 bases). Trimming took 4 bases from V and 2 from J, leaving 12 bases between them. CDR3 length: 15 residues. Germline CDR1 reads MNHEY; CDR2 reads SVGAGI. The CDR3 DNA reads TGTGCCAGCAGTTCAGGGTGGGGAGGCAATCAGCCCCAGCATTTT. Its translation is CASSSGWGGNQPQHF.

The chain carries TRBV10-2 and TRBJ2-2; 9 positions match TRBD2. Unmatched junction bases numbered 4, after V lost 4 bases and J lost 4 bases. This CDR3 is built from 15 residues. Germline assignment: CDR1 WSHSY and CDR2 SAAADI. The CDR3, as DNA: TGCGCCAGCAGTGGGACTAGCGTAGGCACCGGGGAGCTGTTTTTT. It specifies CASSGTSVGTGELFF.

V gene TRBV10-2 combines with J gene TRBJ1-4; 7 nucleotides align to TRBD1. Trimming removed 8 bases from V and 8 bases from J; junction bases left unmatched: 26. The CDR3 is 19 amino acids. Germline V gene lookup returns CDR1 WSHSY and CDR2 SAAADI. As DNA, the CDR3 is TGCGCCAGCCCGATAGGAGACAGGGCCTCTCCCGTTCGAGAAGAAAAACTGTTTTTT. It is translated as CASPIGDRASPVREEKLFF.

This clone was observed a single time. Other nucleotide sequences from this sample produce the same CDR3. V and J are TRBV9 and TRBJ2-2; TRBD2 matches 7 bases. The CDR3 length is 14 residues. The ends lost 0 bases at V and 7 bases at J; junction bases unmatched: 3. The germline CDR1 and CDR2 sequences are SGDLS and YYNGEE. The CDR3 protein is CASSVEGRGGELFF. In DNA form, the CDR3 reads TGTGCCAGCAGCGTAGAGGGGAGGGGCGGGGAGCTGTTTTTT.

The J gene is TRBJ2-1, the V gene TRBV25-1; 16 positions agree with TRBD2. V lost 7 bases, J lost 8 bases, and 8 bases stayed unmatched. CDR3 length: 16 amino acids. The germline V gene has CDR1 MGHDK and CDR2 SYGVNS. The DNA for the CDR3 is TGTGCCAGCATCGGGACTAGCGGGGGGGCCTCGGATGAGCAGTTCTTC. It yields the protein CASIGTSGGASDEQFF. Variable domain in full (rest from reference TRBV25-1 and TRBJ2-1): EADIYQTPRYLVIGTGKKITLECSQTMGHDKMYWYQQDPGMELHLIHYSYGVNSTEKGDLSSESTVSRIRTEHFPLTLESARPSHTSQYLCASIGTSGGASDEQFFGPGTRLTVL.

This clone was recorded many times. Other DNA sequences in this specimen translate into the identical CDR3. The gene calls are TRBV28 and TRBJ1-2; D gene unclear. In germline, CDR1 is MDHEN, CDR2 SYDVKM. Trimming left V 6 bases short and J 4 bases short, with 12 bases between. The length of the CDR3 is 13 residues. The CDR3: CASSPPAVYGYTF. Written as DNA, the CDR3 is TGTGCCAGCAGCCCGCCGGCCGTCTATGGCTACACCTTC.

The J gene is TRBJ2-5, the V gene TRBV6-5; 10 nucleotides align to TRBD2. Looked up from germline, CDR1 is MNHEY and CDR2 is SVGAGI. V was clipped by 0 bases and J by 14 bases; unmatched bases: 15. This CDR3 is 16 amino acids long. CDR3 coding DNA: TGTGCCAGCAGTTACTCGGCTAGCGGGAGTCTTGGAGAAAGTTACTTC. Protein sequence: CASSYSASGSLGESYF.

As for this clone: The junction shows a germline mismatch at one end, possibly a read error. The genes are TRBV30 and TRBJ1-3, with D perhaps matching TRBD1 (5 bases). The germline CDR1 and CDR2 sequences are GTSNPN and SVGIG (reference sequence). The CDR3 totals 13 residues. CDR3 DNA sequence: TGTGCCTGGGGAGCACAGGTTGGAAACACCATGTATTTT. Protein sequence: CAWGAQVGNTMYF.

J is TRBJ2-1 and V is TRBV11-3; 8 positions agree with TRBD2. Germline CDR1 SGHNT, CDR2 YENEEA. Trimming removed 3 bases from V and 2 bases from J; junction bases left unmatched: 12. CDR3 length equals 18 residues. Here the CDR3 reads CASSLYPPGLGPYNEQFF. The CDR3 DNA reads as TGTGCCAGCAGCTTGTACCCTCCGGGACTAGGACCCTACAATGAGCAGTTCTTC.

The chain employs TRBV4-3 and TRBJ2-7, with TRBD1 matching 8 bases. V was pared by 0 bases and J by 10 bases, with 11 bases of the junction left unmatched. The V gene's germline CDR1 is LGHNA and CDR2 YSLEER. This CDR3 comprises 15 residues. CDR3 DNA sequence: TGCGCCAGCAGCCAAGATGGACAGGGTCGGAGTCCACAGTACTTC. The encoded protein is CASSQDGQGRSPQYF.

A note on this clone: This sequence is one base from a far larger clone and is likely a read error. The sample has other DNA sequences that encode this CDR3 too. CDR3 nucleotides: TGTGCCAGTAGCTCCAGAACAGTCAAGGCCTTC. Its translation: CASSSRTVKAF. The chain couples TRBV7-2 to TRBJ1-2; D uncertain. The CDR3 sequence is 11 residues long. Looked up from germline, CDR1 is SGHTA and CDR2 is FQGNSA.

The V gene is TRBV10-2, the J gene TRBJ1-6; D remains ambiguous. The V gene's germline CDR1 is WSHSY and CDR2 SAAADI. The CDR3 sequence is 12 residues long. Trimming left V 4 bases short and J 9 bases short, with 7 bases between. In DNA, the CDR3 is TGCGCCAGCAGTGGGGCGGGTTCACCCCTCCACTTT. This translates into CASSGAGSPLHF.

This clone was seen only a few times. The chain is built from TRBV6-4 and TRBJ1-5, with 9 bases fitting TRBD1. In germline, CDR1 is MRHNA, CDR2 SNTAGT. The V and J ends lost 6 bases and 5 bases, in that order; junction bases with no gene match: 14. The CDR3 covers 17 residues. DNA for the CDR3: TGTGCCAGCAGCGAGCTCCGGGACAGGGTGGCGTATCAGCCCCAGCATTTT. Its protein product is CASSELRDRVAYQPQHF.

The rearrangement links TRBV6-1 to TRBJ2-7; D is perhaps TRBD2 (6 bases). The CDR3 runs 12 residues. V gave up 5 bases and J gave up 6 bases, with 11 bases separating them. CDR1 and CDR2 from the germline V gene are MNHNS and SASEGT. The CDR3 loop reads CASSRETVEQYF. In DNA, the CDR3 is TGTGCCAGCAGTCGGGAGACGGTCGAGCAGTACTTC.

The CDR3 DNA sequence: TGTGCCAGCAGCGGGGGACAGAGCAGCGAAAAACTGTTTTTT. Protein sequence: CASSGGQSSEKLFF. The J gene is TRBJ1-4, the V gene TRBV5-4; 7 positions agree with TRBD1. Looked up from germline, CDR1 is SGHNT and CDR2 is YYREEE (reference sequence). Trimming took 4 bases from V and 8 from J; bases not matched to a gene: 8. The CDR3 sequence is 14 residues long.

The table lists this clone with a few counts. The gene calls are TRBV2 and TRBJ1-2; D is unclear. Germline-derived CDR1 and CDR2 are SNHLY and FYNNEI. This CDR3 comprises 13 residues. V dropped 4 bases and J dropped 4 bases, with 10 bases sitting between them. The CDR3 coding sequence is TGTGCCAGCAGTGGTAGGGAAGGCTATGGCTACACCTTC. Translating gives CASSGREGYGYTF.